Below are 4 T cell receptor beta chains sequenced from a single sample in a study of OX40 agonist ivuxolimab in advanced cancers. Measured with immunoSEQ multiplex PCR; TCRdb has only the in-frame clones, and not every one. The table records over 75,000 clones, 85% to 95% of them present only once. The source was CD4+ or CD8+ T cells sorted from blood, collected in a trial of the OX40 agonist ivuxolimab. The receptors originated from an adult with an advanced solid tumor such as melanoma, head and neck, liver or kidney cancer.

The chain uses TRBV6-5 and TRBJ2-5; no clear D gene. Trimming pared 5 bases from V and 2 bases from J, leaving 9 bases between. This CDR3 region has 13 residues. Germline lookup yields CDR1 MNHEY and CDR2 SVGAGI. CDR3 residues: CASSPRNQETQYF. DNA for the CDR3: TGTGCCAGCAGTCCCCGGAATCAAGAGACCCAGTACTTC.

The chain is built from TRBV18 and TRBJ1-3; D gene unclear. Germline-derived CDR1 and CDR2 are KGHSH and LQKENI. This CDR3 spans 13 amino acids. Trimming shortened V by 2 bases and J by 1 base, and 3 bases separated the two germline ends. This CDR3 reads CASSPGSGNTIYF. The CDR3 bases are TGTGCCAGCTCACCAGGGTCTGGAAACACCATATATTTT.

This CDR3 reads CASSVEGSLNTGELFF. The CDR3 DNA reads TGTGCCAGCAGCGTAGAAGGCTCTCTGAACACCGGGGAGCTGTTTTTT. The rearrangement links TRBV9 to TRBJ2-2; D gene ambiguous. The CDR3 runs 16 residues. Germline CDR1 reads SGDLS; CDR2 reads YYNGEE. Between the trimmed V and J ends, which lost 0 bases and 1 base, there was a span of 10 bases.

J is TRBJ2-7 and V is TRBV9, with 8 bases fitting TRBD1. Trimming cost V 0 bases and J 7 bases; bases outside gene matches: 18. The CDR3 length is 18 residues. Germline V gives CDR1 SGDLS, CDR2 YYNGEE. CDR3 loop: CASSVGVDWTGLSEEQYF. The CDR3 nucleotides read TGTGCCAGCAGCGTAGGAGTCGATTGGACAGGGCTGAGCGAAGAGCAGTACTTC.